Shown below are 28 T cell receptor beta chains from a single sample sequenced in a study of T cell responses to AZD1222 COVID-19 vaccine. TCRdb's table, derived via immunoSEQ multiplex PCR, lists solely in-frame clones and lacks some. The sample lists roughly 150,000 clones, 88% occurring once. Sequenced here: peripheral blood, sampled on day 0 of MenACWY control vaccination. The receptors originated from an adult in good health.

J is TRBJ1-1 and V is TRBV6-4; 9 nucleotides line up with TRBD1. The CDR3 extends over 16 amino acids. J was trimmed by 1 base and V by 4 bases; bases with no gene match: 7. CDR1 MRHNA and CDR2 SNTAGT come from the germline V gene. The CDR3 protein is CASSAQGQGENTEAFF. CDR3 coding DNA: TGTGCCAGCAGTGCCCAGGGACAGGGAGAGAACACTGAAGCTTTCTTT.

The V and J genes are TRBV7-2 and TRBJ1-2, with D possibly being TRBD1 (6 bases). The V end was cut by 6 bases, the J end by 3 bases, with 14 bases between. There are 14 residues in the CDR3. The V gene's germline CDR1 is SGHTA and CDR2 FQGNSA. The CDR3 nucleotides are TGTGCCAGCAGTCAACAGGGTGAGGACTATGGCTACACCTTC. It yields the protein CASSQQGEDYGYTF.

The V gene is TRBV6-2 or TRBV6-3, the J gene TRBJ1-1; D might be TRBD1 (5 bases). The CDR3 totals 15 residues. V lost 2 bases and J lost 1, with 11 bases in between. Germline V lookup: CDR1 MNHEY, CDR2 SVGEGT. CDR3: CASSYPGLGNTEAFF. The CDR3, as DNA: TGTGCCAGCAGTTACCCAGGGCTGGGGAACACTGAAGCTTTCTTT.

The genes are TRBV4-3 and TRBJ1-1; 11 nucleotides match TRBD1. Germline CDR1 LGHNA, CDR2 YSLEER. Unmatched junction bases numbered 12, after V lost 0 bases and J lost 3 bases. The CDR3 runs to 19 residues. CDR3: CASSQDPRTGGFWDTEAFF. The CDR3 DNA sequence: TGCGCCAGCAGCCAAGATCCTAGGACAGGGGGCTTCTGGGACACTGAAGCTTTCTTT.

The chain joins TRBV7-3 to TRBJ2-2; 8 bases align to TRBD2. Germline values: CDR1 SGHTA, CDR2 FQGTGA. The ends lost 2 bases at V and 2 bases at J; junction bases unmatched: 4. The CDR3 has 16 amino acids. CDR3: CASSLVSGTNTGELFF. The CDR3 nucleotides are TGTGCCAGCAGCTTAGTTAGCGGGACTAACACCGGGGAGCTGTTTTTT.

V and J are TRBV11-3 and TRBJ2-5, with 11 positions matching TRBD2. Unmatched junction bases numbered 7, after V lost 2 bases and J lost 2 bases. This CDR3 has 17 amino acids. Germline lookup yields CDR1 SGHNT and CDR2 YENEEA. The CDR3 nucleotides read TGTGCCAGCAGCTTAAGGGCGGGGACTAGCGGACAAGAGACCCAGTACTTC. The encoded protein is CASSLRAGTSGQETQYF.

The CDR3 nucleotides read TGTGCCAGCAGCTTGGAGCTAGCAAGGACCGGGGAGCTGTTTTTT. It translates to CASSLELARTGELFF. This chain uses TRBV5-8 with TRBJ2-2; TRBD2 might be the D (5 bases). Germline values: CDR1 SGHTS, CDR2 YDEGEE. This CDR3 has 15 amino acids. V lost 0 bases, J lost 5 bases, and 11 bases lay in between.

The chain links TRBV3-1 (or the pseudogene TRBV3-2) to TRBJ2-7; 12 bases line up with TRBD2. The V gene's germline CDR1 is LGHDT and CDR2 YNNKEL (reference sequence). The trim removed 4 bases at V and 2 bases at J, leaving 6 bases unmatched. CDR3 length: 16 amino acids. CDR3 sequence (DNA): TGTGCCAGCAGCCGACAGGGGACTAGCGGGCCCTACGAGCAGTACTTC. This encodes CASSRQGTSGPYEQYF.

This clone has only a few counts. The V gene is TRBV14, the J gene TRBJ1-5, with D perhaps TRBD1 (5 bases). The CDR3 is 12 amino acids. The V and J ends lost 3 bases and 7 bases respectively, with 7 bases between them. Looked up from germline, CDR1 is SGHDN and CDR2 is FVKESK. The DNA for the CDR3 is TGTGCCAGCAGCCAGGACACCCAGCCCCAGCATTTT. It yields the protein CASSQDTQPQHF.

The V call is TRBV30, the J call TRBJ1-1; the D gene is possibly TRBD1 (5 bases). CDR3 size: 13 residues. Germline V gene sequence: CDR1 GTSNPN, CDR2 SVGIG (reference sequence). Trimming left V 3 bases short and J 4 bases short, with 12 bases between. The CDR3 DNA reads TGTGCCTGGAGCGAGGGGCTATCCACTGAAGCTTTCTTT. The encoded protein is CAWSEGLSTEAFF. Full variable domain (outside the CDR3, taken from reference TRBV30 and TRBJ1-1): SQTIHQWPATLVQPVGSPLSLECTVEGTSNPNLYWYRQAAGRGLQLLFYSVGIGQISSEVPQNLSASRPQDRQFILSSKKLLLSDSGFYLCAWSEGLSTEAFFGQGTRLTVV.

The CDR3 loop is CASSPLFRTDTQYF. The CDR3 coding sequence is TGTGCCAGTAGTCCCTTGTTCCGCACAGATACGCAGTATTTT. V and J are TRBV19 and TRBJ2-3, with D uncertain. The V gene's germline CDR1 is LNHDA and CDR2 SQIVND (reference sequence). The CDR3 runs to 14 residues. Trimming left V 5 bases short and J 1 base short, with 10 bases between.

The V gene is TRBV4-2, the J gene TRBJ2-7; D possibly corresponds to TRBD2 (6 bases). The V end was cut by 0 bases, the J end by 3 bases, with 12 bases between. The germline CDR1 and CDR2 sequences are LGHNA and YNFKEQ. CDR3 length: 15 residues. For the CDR3, the DNA is TGTGCCAGCAGCCAAGATCCCGCGGGATACTACGAGCAGTACTTC. Translated: CASSQDPAGYYEQYF.

This clone was seen only a few times. Here the CDR3 DNA reads TGTGCCTGGACCTGGGCGGGGGGCCCGGGCGAGCAGTACTTC. It translates to CAWTWAGGPGEQYF. The gene calls are TRBV30 and TRBJ2-7; 8 bases match TRBD2. The CDR3 has 14 amino acids. CDR1 and CDR2 from the germline V gene are GTSNPN and SVGIG (reference sequence). V shed 4 bases and J 6 bases; nucleotides not matched to a gene: 11.

This clone is a singleton in its sample. J is TRBJ2-1 and V is TRBV19; D is perhaps TRBD1 (7 bases). Germline assignment: CDR1 LNHDA and CDR2 SQIVND (reference sequence). V was pared by 5 bases and J by 3 bases, with 17 bases between. This CDR3 has 16 amino acids. CDR3 loop: CASSSPQGGNYNEQFF. DNA for the CDR3: TGTGCCAGTAGTTCCCCCCAGGGGGGAAACTACAATGAGCAGTTCTTC.

The V call is TRBV6-5, the J call TRBJ2-5, with D possibly being TRBD1 (5 bases). CDR1 is MNHEY, CDR2 SVGAGI, per germline. V was clipped by 6 bases and J by 7 bases, with 15 bases between them. The CDR3 spans 13 residues. CDR3: CASSLGQRWTQYF. CDR3 coding DNA: TGTGCCAGCAGCCTCGGACAAAGGTGGACCCAGTACTTC.

This chain links TRBV11-1 with TRBJ1-2; perhaps TRBD1 as D (5 bases). Trimming took 1 base from V and 6 from J, leaving 9 bases between them. Germline V gene data show CDR1 as SGHAT and CDR2 as FQDESV (reference sequence). The CDR3 extends over 13 amino acids. This chain's CDR3 is CASSLGRVDGYTF. The CDR3 DNA sequence: TGTGCCAGCAGCTTAGGCAGGGTCGATGGCTACACCTTC.

This chain links TRBV11-2 with TRBJ2-1; TRBD2 agrees at 8 bases. This CDR3 is built from 15 residues. Germline values: CDR1 SGHAT, CDR2 FQNNGV. Trimming removed 3 bases from V and 6 bases from J; junction bases left unmatched: 7. In DNA form, the CDR3 reads TGTGCCAGCAGCTTTACTAGCGGAGGCGGCAATGAGCAGTTCTTC. Its translation is CASSFTSGGGNEQFF.

The chain employs TRBV6-5 and TRBJ2-3; D might be TRBD2 (5 bases). CDR1 and CDR2 from the germline V gene are MNHEY and SVGAGI. This CDR3 has 11 amino acids. Trimming removed 11 bases from V and 4 bases from J, with 10 bases in between. CDR3 in DNA: TGTGCCTCCGGGATCGCAGATACGCAGTATTTT. It is translated as CASGIADTQYF.

The rearrangement joins TRBV5-1 to TRBJ1-1; D remains unclear. Germline CDR1 is SGHRS and CDR2 is YFSETQ. V lost 5 bases and J lost 0, with 8 bases in between. The CDR3 consists of 13 residues. CDR3 protein: CASRIDMNTEAFF. In nucleotides, the CDR3 is TGCGCCAGCAGAATTGACATGAACACTGAAGCTTTCTTT.

There are a few counts of this clone. The CDR3 DNA reads TGTGCCAGCAGCCTCGGTGGGACAGCGAGGGTTGAGCCCCAGCATTTT. This gives the protein CASSLGGTARVEPQHF. The rearrangement uses TRBV4-2 and TRBJ1-5, with 7 positions matching TRBD1. V shed 4 bases and J 8 bases; nucleotides not matched to a gene: 14. The CDR3 spans 16 residues. The germline CDR1 and CDR2 sequences are LGHNA and YNFKEQ.

The chain is built from TRBV5-6 and TRBJ1-5; TRBD1 agrees at 8 bases. The CDR3 sequence is 16 residues long. CDR1 SGHDT and CDR2 YYEEEE come from the germline V gene. Trimming removed 4 bases from V and 0 bases from J; junction bases left unmatched: 6. CDR3 region: CASSTGTGDSNQPQHF. In nucleotides, the CDR3 is TGTGCCAGCAGCACGGGGACAGGTGATAGCAATCAGCCCCAGCATTTT.

The V gene is TRBV4-1, the J gene TRBJ1-4; 8 bases are shared with TRBD1. The germline gives CDR1 MGHRA, CDR2 YSYEKL. The CDR3 spans 17 residues. The ends lost 2 bases at V and 4 bases at J; junction bases unmatched: 9. CDR3 sequence: CASSQTTGGVDNEKLFF. CDR3 DNA sequence: TGCGCCAGCAGCCAAACCACAGGGGGGGTCGATAATGAAAAACTGTTTTTT.

The rearrangement uses TRBV7-9 and TRBJ1-2, with TRBD1 matching 7 bases. Germline values: CDR1 SEHNR, CDR2 FQNEAQ (reference sequence). This CDR3 has 14 amino acids. Trimming took 5 bases from V and 4 from J; bases not matched to a gene: 7. CDR3 sequence: CASSPRTGFYGYTF. The CDR3 DNA sequence: TGTGCCAGCAGCCCACGGACAGGATTCTATGGCTACACCTTC.

V gene TRBV19 combines with J gene TRBJ1-1; no clear D gene. Germline CDR1 is LNHDA and CDR2 is SQIVND (reference sequence). The CDR3 runs 13 residues. V was pared by 6 bases and J by 9 bases, with 17 bases between. CDR3 nucleotides: TGTGCCAGTAGGAGGACTCCCAGCCTGCAAGCTTTCTTT. It encodes CASRRTPSLQAFF.

The chain links TRBV4-1 to TRBJ1-1, with D possibly matching TRBD1 (5 bases). The CDR3 extends over 13 amino acids. Germline loops: CDR1 MGHRA, CDR2 YSYEKL. Trimming removed 8 bases from V and 5 bases from J, with 15 bases in between. In nucleotides, the CDR3 is TGCGCCAGCGGGTTGACAGCGAATACTGAAGCTTTCTTT. Its translation: CASGLTANTEAFF.

V is TRBV18 and J is TRBJ2-3; D might be TRBD2 (5 bases). V lost 2 bases, J lost 3 bases, and 15 bases lay in between. This CDR3 region has 16 residues. CDR1 and CDR2 (germline): KGHSH, LQKENI. CDR3 nucleotide sequence: TGTGCCAGCTCACCATCGGGGTCGAGGATAACAGATACGCAGTATTTT. As protein: CASSPSGSRITDTQYF.

This clone was counted only a few times. The rearrangement links TRBV24-1 to TRBJ1-5; possibly TRBD1 for D (5 bases). Trimming cost V 3 bases and J 3 bases, with 14 bases left between them. Germline CDR1 and CDR2: KGHDR and SFDVKD. There are 16 residues in the CDR3. CDR3 protein: CATSDRQGGVNQPQHF. CDR3 DNA: TGTGCCACCAGTGATCGTCAAGGAGGGGTCAATCAGCCCCAGCATTTT.

This clone is a singleton in its sample. The rearrangement links TRBV4-3 to TRBJ1-5; D possibly corresponds to TRBD1 (5 bases). The germline gives CDR1 LGHNA, CDR2 YSLEER. V lost 5 bases, J lost 7 bases, and 18 bases lay in between. The CDR3 spans 15 residues. The CDR3 DNA reads TGCGCCAGCAGCGACGGAACGGGTCGGGGGCAGCCCCAGCATTTT. The encoded protein is CASSDGTGRGQPQHF.